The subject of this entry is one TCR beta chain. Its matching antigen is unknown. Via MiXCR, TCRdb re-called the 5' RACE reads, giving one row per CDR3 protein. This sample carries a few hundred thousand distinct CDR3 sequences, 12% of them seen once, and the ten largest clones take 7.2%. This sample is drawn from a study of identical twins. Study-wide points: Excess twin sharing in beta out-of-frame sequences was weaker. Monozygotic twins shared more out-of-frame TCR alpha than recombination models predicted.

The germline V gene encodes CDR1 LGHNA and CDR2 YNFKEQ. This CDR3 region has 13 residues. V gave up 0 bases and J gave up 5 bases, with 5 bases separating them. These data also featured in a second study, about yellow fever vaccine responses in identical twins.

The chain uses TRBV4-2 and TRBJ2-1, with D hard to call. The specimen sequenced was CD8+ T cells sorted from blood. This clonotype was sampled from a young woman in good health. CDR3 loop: CASSQESDNEQFF. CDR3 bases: TGTGCCAGCAGCCAAGAATCGGACAATGAGCAGTTCTTC.